Listed here is a single T cell receptor beta chain. The CDR3 spans 14 residues. Trimming took 8 bases from V and 11 from J; bases not matched to a gene: 11. Germline CDR1 and CDR2: MNHEY and SVGEGT. This sample is part of a study of kidney transplant recipient with SARS-CoV-2 infection. TCRdb redid the calling of the reads with MiXCR, one entry per CDR3 protein. The table has 200,000 to 300,000 distinct CDR3 sequences, roughly 26% seen once. Sequencing used a blood sample, obtained at baseline and on approximately day 120 from a kidney transplant recipient. J is TRBJ1-6 and V is TRBV6-2 or TRBV6-3; 8 bases fit TRBD1. The receptor comes from a young adult male patient who had COVID-19 and was a kidney transplant recipient. Some T cells may have originated in the graft donor. CDR3 in DNA: TGTGCCAGCTCCCAGGGGGCTAGGAATCCACCCCTCCACTTT. Translation: CASSQGARNPPLHF.